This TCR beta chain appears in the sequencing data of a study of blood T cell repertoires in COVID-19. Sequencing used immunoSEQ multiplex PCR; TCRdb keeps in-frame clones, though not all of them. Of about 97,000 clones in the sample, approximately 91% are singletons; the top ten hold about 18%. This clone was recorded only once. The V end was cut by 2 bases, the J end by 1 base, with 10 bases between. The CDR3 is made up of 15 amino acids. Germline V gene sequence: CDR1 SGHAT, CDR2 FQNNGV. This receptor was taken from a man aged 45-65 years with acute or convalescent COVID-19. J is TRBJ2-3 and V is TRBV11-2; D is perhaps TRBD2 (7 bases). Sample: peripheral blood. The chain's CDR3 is CASSLWRGRTDTQYF. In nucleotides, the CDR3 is TGTGCCAGCAGCTTATGGCGGGGGCGCACAGATACGCAGTATTTT.